This T cell receptor (beta chain) was observed in a study of pediatric ulcerative colitis. TCRdb's copy holds only in-frame clones and misses some; the assay was immunoSEQ multiplex PCR. This sample has 30,000 to 40,000 clones, with about 81% found just once. During colonoscopy, one to two rectal pinch biopsies were collected. The CDR3 totals 14 residues. V was cut by 5 bases and J by 4 bases, with 14 bases left in between. Per germline, CDR1 MNHNY and CDR2 SVGAGI (reference sequence). The clonotype was recovered from a boy younger than 18 with mild ulcerative colitis. This chain connects TRBV6-6 to TRBJ1-2; TRBD1 might be the D (5 bases). The source material was gut tissue. CDR3 bases: TGTGCCAGCAGTCCAGGGTTAGGAAGCTATGGCTACACCTTC. Its protein product is CASSPGLGSYGYTF.